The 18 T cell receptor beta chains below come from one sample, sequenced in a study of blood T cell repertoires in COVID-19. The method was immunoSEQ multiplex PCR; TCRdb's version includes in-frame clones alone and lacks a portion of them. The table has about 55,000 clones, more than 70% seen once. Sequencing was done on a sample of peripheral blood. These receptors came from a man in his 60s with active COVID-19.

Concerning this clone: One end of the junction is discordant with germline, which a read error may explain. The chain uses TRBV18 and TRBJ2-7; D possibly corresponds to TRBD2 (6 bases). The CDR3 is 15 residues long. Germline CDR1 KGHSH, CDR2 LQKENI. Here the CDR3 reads CASSPPVLGRGEQYF. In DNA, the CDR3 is TGTGCCAGCTCCCCACCAGTATTGGGGCGGGGCGAGCAGTACTTC. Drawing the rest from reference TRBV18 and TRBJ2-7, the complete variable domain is NAGVMQNPRHLVRRRGQEARLRCSPMKGHSHVYWYRQLPEEGLKFMVYLQKENIIDESGMPKERFSAEFPKEGPSILRIQQVVRGDSAAYFCASSPPVLGRGEQYFGPGTRLTVT.

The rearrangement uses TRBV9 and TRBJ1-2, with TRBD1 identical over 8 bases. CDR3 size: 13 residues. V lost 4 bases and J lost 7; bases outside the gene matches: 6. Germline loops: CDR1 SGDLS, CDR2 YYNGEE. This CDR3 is CASSIDRGGGYTF. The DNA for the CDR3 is TGTGCCAGCAGCATAGACAGGGGAGGTGGCTACACCTTC.

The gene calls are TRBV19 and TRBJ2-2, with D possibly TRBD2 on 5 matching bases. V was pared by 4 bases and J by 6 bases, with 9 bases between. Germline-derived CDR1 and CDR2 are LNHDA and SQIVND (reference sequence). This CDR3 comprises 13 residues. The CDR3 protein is CASSTPGSGELFF. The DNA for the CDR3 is TGTGCCAGTAGTACCCCGGGGTCCGGGGAGCTGTTTTTT.

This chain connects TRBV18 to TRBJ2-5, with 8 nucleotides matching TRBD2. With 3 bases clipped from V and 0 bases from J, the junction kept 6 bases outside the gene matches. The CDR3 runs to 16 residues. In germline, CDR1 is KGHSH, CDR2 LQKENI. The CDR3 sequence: CASSPSPGLDQETQYF. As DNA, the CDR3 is TGTGCCAGCTCACCTTCACCGGGACTAGACCAAGAGACCCAGTACTTC.

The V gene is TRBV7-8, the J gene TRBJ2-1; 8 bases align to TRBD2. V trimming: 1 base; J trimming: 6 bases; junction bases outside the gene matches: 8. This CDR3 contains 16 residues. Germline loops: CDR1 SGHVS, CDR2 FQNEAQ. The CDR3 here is CASSLVAGGAINEQFF. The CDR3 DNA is TGTGCCAGCAGCTTAGTTGCGGGGGGTGCCATCAATGAGCAGTTCTTC.

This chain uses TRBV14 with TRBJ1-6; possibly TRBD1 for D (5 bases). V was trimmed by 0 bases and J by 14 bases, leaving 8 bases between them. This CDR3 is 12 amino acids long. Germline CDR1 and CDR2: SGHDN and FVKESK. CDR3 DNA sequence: TGTGCCAGCAGCCAAGATAGGGGCACCCTCCACTTT. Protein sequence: CASSQDRGTLHF.

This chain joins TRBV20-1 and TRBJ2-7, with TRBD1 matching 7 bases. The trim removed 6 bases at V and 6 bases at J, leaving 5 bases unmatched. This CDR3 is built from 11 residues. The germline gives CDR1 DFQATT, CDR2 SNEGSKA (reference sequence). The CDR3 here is CSADDRAEQYF. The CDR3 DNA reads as TGCAGTGCCGACGACAGGGCCGAGCAGTACTTC.

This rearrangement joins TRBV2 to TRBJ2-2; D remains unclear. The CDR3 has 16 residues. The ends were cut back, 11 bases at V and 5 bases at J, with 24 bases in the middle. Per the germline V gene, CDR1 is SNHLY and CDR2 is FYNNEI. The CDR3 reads CAAFSPDGYATGELFF. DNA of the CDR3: TGTGCCGCCTTCAGCCCCGACGGGTATGCGACCGGGGAGCTGTTTTTT.

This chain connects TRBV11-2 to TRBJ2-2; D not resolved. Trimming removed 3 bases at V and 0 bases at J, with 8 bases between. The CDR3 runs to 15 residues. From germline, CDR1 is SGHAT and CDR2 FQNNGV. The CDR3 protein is CASSFAASNTGELFF. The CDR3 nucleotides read TGTGCCAGCAGCTTCGCGGCCTCGAACACCGGGGAGCTGTTTTTT.

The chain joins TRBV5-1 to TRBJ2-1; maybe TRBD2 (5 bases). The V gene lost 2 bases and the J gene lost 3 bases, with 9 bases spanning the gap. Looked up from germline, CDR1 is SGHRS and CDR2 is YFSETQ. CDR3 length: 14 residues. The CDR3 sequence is CASSFGEGYNEQFF. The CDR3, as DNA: TGCGCCAGCAGCTTTGGAGAGGGCTACAATGAGCAGTTCTTC.

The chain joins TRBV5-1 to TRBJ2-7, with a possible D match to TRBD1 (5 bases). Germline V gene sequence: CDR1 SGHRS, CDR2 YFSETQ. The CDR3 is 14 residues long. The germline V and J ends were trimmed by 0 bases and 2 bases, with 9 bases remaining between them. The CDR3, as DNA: TGCGCCAGCAGCTTGGGACAGACAACCTACGAGCAGTACTTC. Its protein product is CASSLGQTTYEQYF.

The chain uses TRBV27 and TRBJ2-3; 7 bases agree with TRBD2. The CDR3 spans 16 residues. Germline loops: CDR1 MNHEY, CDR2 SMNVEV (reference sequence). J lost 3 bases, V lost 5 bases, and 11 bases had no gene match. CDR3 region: CASSPRRAGVTDTQYF. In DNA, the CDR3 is TGTGCCAGCAGTCCCCGTCGGGCGGGAGTGACAGATACGCAGTATTTT.

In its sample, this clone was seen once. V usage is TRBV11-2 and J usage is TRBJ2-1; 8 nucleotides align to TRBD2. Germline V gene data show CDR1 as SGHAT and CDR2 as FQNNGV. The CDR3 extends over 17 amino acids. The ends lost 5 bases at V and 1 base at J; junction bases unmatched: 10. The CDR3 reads CASSPGGASVSYNEQFF. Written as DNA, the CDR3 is TGTGCCAGCAGCCCGGGGGGGGCTAGCGTGTCCTACAATGAGCAGTTCTTC.

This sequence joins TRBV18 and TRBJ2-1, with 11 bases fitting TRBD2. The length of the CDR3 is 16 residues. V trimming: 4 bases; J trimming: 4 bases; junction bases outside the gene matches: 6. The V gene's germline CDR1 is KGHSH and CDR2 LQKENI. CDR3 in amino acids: CASSLMTSGMYNEQFF. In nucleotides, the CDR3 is TGTGCCAGCTCACTAATGACTAGCGGGATGTACAATGAGCAGTTCTTC.

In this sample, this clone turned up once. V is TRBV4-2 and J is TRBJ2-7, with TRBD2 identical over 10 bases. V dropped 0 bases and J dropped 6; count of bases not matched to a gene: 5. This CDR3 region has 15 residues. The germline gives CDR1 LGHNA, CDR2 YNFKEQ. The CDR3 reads CASSQDRLAGVEQYF. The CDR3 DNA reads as TGTGCCAGCAGCCAAGATAGGCTAGCGGGAGTCGAGCAGTACTTC.

CDR3 nucleotides: TGTGCCAGCGGGGAGGAAAGCTCCTACGAGCAGTACTTC. Protein product: CASGEESSYEQYF. The chain carries TRBV6-6 and TRBJ2-7, with D perhaps matching TRBD2 (6 bases). V was pared by 8 bases and J by 0 bases, with 11 bases between. CDR3 size: 13 residues. Per germline, CDR1 MNHNY and CDR2 SVGAGI (reference sequence).

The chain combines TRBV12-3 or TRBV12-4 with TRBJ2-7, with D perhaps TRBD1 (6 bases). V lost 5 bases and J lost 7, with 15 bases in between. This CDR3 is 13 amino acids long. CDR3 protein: CASSPSGAREQYF. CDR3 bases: TGTGCCAGCAGTCCCTCAGGGGCACGGGAGCAGTACTTC.

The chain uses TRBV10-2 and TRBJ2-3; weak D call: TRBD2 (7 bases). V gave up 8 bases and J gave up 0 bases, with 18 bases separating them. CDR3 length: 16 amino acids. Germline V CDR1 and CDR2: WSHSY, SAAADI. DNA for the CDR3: TGCGCCAGCGGGGGGGGCGGTCTAGAAAGCACAGATACGCAGTATTTT. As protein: CASGGGGLESTDTQYF.